The present T cell receptor (beta chain) was sequenced within a study of blood T cell repertoires in COVID-19. Worth noting for this clone: Being one base from a much bigger clone, this may be a read error.

Germline-derived CDR1 and CDR2 are SGHNT and YENEEA. The CDR3 is made up of 13 amino acids. The V gene lost 3 bases and the J gene lost 0 bases, with 3 bases spanning the gap. In the source study's methods: Using reference gene primer amplification, nucleated cell counts were estimated. Profiled with immunoSEQ multiplex PCR; TCRdb holds only in-frame clones, not every one. V, J and clone size are taken as reported in that table, and D and trimming were inferred from the DNA itself. The sample lists 310,000 or so clones, 87% occurring once. The sequence was obtained from a woman aged 18-35 years who had recovered from COVID-19. V and J are TRBV11-3 and TRBJ1-3; D gene unclear. Input material: PBMCs or T cells enriched from blood (not recorded which). CDR3: CASSFSSGNTIYF. CDR3 in DNA: TGTGCCAGCAGCTTCAGCTCTGGAAACACCATATATTTT.